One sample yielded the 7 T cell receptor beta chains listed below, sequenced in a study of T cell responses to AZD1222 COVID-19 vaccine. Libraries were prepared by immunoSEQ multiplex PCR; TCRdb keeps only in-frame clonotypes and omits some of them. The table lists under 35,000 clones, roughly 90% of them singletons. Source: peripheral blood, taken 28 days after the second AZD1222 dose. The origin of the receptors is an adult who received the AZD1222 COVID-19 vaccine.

The CDR3 region has the DNA TGTGCCAGCAGTGACGCAGGCTACACCTACACTGAAGCTTTCTTT. Translated: CASSDAGYTYTEAFF. The chain uses TRBV6-2 or TRBV6-3 and TRBJ1-1; D not certain. The CDR3 extends over 15 amino acids. Trimming left V 5 bases short and J 3 bases short, with 16 bases between. In germline, CDR1 is MNHEY, CDR2 SVGEGT.

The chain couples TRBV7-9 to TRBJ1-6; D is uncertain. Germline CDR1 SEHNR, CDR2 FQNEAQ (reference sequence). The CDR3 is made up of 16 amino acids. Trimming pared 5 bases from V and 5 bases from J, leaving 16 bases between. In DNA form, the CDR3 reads TGTGCCAGCAGCCTCCGGGGATTTGGGCATAATTCACCCCTCCACTTT. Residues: CASSLRGFGHNSPLHF. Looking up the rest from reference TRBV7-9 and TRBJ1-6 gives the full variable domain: DTGVSQNPRHKITKRGQNVTFRCDPISEHNRLYWYRQTLGQGPEFLTYFQNEAQLEKSRLLSDRFSAERPKGSFSTLEIQRTEQGDSAMYLCASSLRGFGHNSPLHFGNGTRLTVT.

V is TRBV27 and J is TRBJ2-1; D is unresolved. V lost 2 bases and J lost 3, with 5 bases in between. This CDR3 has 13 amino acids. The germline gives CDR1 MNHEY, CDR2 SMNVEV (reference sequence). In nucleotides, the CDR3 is TGTGCCAGCAGTTTAGGGGTCTACAATGAGCAGTTCTTC. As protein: CASSLGVYNEQFF.

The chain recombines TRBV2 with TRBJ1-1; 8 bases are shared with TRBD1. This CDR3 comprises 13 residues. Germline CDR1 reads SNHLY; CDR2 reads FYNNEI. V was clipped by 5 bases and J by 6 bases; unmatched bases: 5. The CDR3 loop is CASSPTGAPEAFF. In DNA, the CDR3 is TGTGCCAGCAGTCCGACAGGGGCCCCTGAAGCTTTCTTT.

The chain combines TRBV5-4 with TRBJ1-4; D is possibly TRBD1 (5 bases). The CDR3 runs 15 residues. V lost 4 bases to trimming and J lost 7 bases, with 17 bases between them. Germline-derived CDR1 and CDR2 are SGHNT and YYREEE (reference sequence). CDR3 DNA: TGTGCCAGCAGCCCCGGGGGTGGTTTTCTTGAAAAACTGTTTTTT. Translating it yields CASSPGGGFLEKLFF.

The CDR3 loop reads CASSQDLGNQPQHF. CDR3 bases: TGCGCCAGCAGCCAAGATCTGGGCAATCAGCCCCAGCATTTT. The chain combines TRBV4-3 with TRBJ1-5; no clear D gene. Germline CDR1 and CDR2: LGHNA and YSLEER. The CDR3 is 14 residues long. V lost 0 bases and J 2 bases, leaving 5 bases between the germline ends.

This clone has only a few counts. CDR3 protein: CASSRQGTEAFF. Written as DNA, the CDR3 is TGTGCCAGCAGCCGACAGGGGACTGAAGCTTTCTTT. The J gene is TRBJ1-1, the V gene TRBV27; 8 nucleotides align to TRBD1. Germline V CDR1 and CDR2: MNHEY, SMNVEV (reference sequence). The CDR3 spans 12 residues. V was clipped by 6 bases and J by 5 bases; unmatched bases: 2.